This T cell receptor (beta chain) was observed in a study of metastatic and nonmetastatic thyroid tumors. Background on the study: Malignant and benign thyroid patients had repertoires compared in peripheral blood and tumor or nodule tissue. Whole-study results and caveats: Across blood and tumor, TCR beta diversity in malignant thyroid tumors was reportedly significantly higher than in benign nodules.

V lost 4 bases to trimming and J lost 5 bases; unmatched junction nucleotides: 17. The CDR3 has 16 residues. CDR1 and CDR2 from the germline V gene are SQVTM and ANQGSEA. Under the authors' procedure: Built for papillary thyroid cancer, a distant-metastasis classifier drew on CDR3 differences across clinicopathological groups. TCRdb reprocessed the PCR reads using MiXCR. What appears here as the V and J calls and clone size reflects TCRdb's work, not the paper's. Of about 6,100 clones listed, around 31% are singletons. Patients underwent thyroid surgery, and none had received any treatment before it. This clone has more than one count but fewer than ten. Its matching antigen is unknown.

The sequence was collected from a male donor with papillary thyroid cancer or a benign thyroid nodule (not recorded which). Some clones in this sample may be carry-over from other donors' samples. The V gene is TRBV29-1, the J gene TRBJ2-7; 7 nucleotides align to TRBD1. Sequenced material: adjacent normal tissue. CDR3 amino acids: CSVVSLGTDKIDEQYF. The CDR3 nucleotides are TGCAGCGTTGTGTCCCTAGGGACAGATAAAATCGACGAGCAGTACTTC.